The clone carrying this T cell receptor (beta chain) was seen only a few times. Its antigen is unidentified. The record originates from a study of human T cells and chemical hapten exposure. Looked up from germline, CDR1 is SGHKS and CDR2 is YYEKEE (reference sequence). V lost 0 bases and J lost 7, with 5 bases in between. The CDR3 totals 13 residues. Noted time point: patch test 1, 2 weeks after DPC sensitization. Indicated treatment: therapeutic diphenylcyclopropenone sensitization with weekly scalp DPC. MiXCR was run by TCRdb on the RACE reads, yielding one entry per CDR3 protein. This table has tens of thousands of distinct CDR3 sequences, approximately 10% appearing once. Study-wide results and limits: As patch test score rose, PT1 expanded TCR counts tended to rise as well.

The chain is built from TRBV5-5 and TRBJ1-6; the D is unclear. The sequence was collected from a woman aged 45-59 years with alopecia areata. Some clones in this sample may be carry-over from other donors' samples. The specimen was whole blood, collected in connection with sensitization to the hapten diphenylcyclopropenone (DPC). CDR3 loop: CASSLDWNSPLHF. CDR3 in DNA: TGTGCCAGCAGCTTGGATTGGAATTCACCCCTCCACTTT.